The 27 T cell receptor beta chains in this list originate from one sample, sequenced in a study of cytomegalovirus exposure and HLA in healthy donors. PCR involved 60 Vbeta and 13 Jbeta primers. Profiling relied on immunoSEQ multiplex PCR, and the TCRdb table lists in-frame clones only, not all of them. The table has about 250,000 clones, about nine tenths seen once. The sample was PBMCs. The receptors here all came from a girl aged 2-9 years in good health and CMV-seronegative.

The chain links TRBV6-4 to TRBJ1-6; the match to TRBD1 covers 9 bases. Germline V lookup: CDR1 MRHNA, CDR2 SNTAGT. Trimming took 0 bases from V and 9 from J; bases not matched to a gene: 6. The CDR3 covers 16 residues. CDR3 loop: CASSDSGGQGGSPLHF. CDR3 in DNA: TGTGCCAGCAGTGACTCGGGGGGACAGGGAGGTTCACCCCTCCACTTT.

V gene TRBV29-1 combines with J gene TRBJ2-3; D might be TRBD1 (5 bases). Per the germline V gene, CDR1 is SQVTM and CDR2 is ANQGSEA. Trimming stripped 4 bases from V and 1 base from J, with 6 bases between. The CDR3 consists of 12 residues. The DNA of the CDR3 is TGCAGCGTTGTGACAGGCACAGATACGCAGTATTTT. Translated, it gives CSVVTGTDTQYF.

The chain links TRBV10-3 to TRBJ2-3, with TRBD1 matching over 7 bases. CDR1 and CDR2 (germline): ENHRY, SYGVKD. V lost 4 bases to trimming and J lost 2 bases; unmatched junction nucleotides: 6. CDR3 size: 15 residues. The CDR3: CAISGQGSDTDTQYF. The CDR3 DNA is TGTGCCATCAGTGGACAGGGTAGTGACACAGATACGCAGTATTTT.

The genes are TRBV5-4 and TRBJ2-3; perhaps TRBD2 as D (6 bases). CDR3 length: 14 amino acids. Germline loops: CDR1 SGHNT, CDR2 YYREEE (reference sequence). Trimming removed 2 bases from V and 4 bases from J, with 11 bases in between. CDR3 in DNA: TGTGCCAGCAGCTTCTGGGGGGAGTCAGATACGCAGTATTTT. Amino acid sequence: CASSFWGESDTQYF.

The CDR3 nucleotides read TGTGCCAGCAGTTTAGCAGGGTTCAGCTCTGGGGCCAACGTCCTGACTTTC. Its translation: CASSLAGFSSGANVLTF. V and J are TRBV28 and TRBJ2-6; possible D gene TRBD1, 5 bases. This CDR3 has 17 amino acids. Trimming cost V 2 bases and J 0 bases, with 11 bases left between them. Germline loops: CDR1 MDHEN, CDR2 SYDVKM.

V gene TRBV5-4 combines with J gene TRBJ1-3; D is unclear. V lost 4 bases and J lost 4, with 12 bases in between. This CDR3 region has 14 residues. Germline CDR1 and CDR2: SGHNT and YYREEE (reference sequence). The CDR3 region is CASSPTGIGNTIYF. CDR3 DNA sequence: TGTGCCAGCAGCCCTACCGGGATCGGAAACACCATATATTTT.

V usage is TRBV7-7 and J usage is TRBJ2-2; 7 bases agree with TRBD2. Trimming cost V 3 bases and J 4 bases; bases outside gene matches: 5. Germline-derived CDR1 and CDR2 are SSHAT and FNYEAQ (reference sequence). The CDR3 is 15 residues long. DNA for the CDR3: TGTGCCAGCAGCTTGTTTGGGGAGGGCACCGGGGAGCTGTTTTTT. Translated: CASSLFGEGTGELFF.

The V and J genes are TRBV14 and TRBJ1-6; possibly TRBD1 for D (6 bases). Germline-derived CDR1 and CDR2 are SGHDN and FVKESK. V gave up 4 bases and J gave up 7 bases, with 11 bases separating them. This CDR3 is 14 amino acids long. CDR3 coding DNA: TGTGCCAGCAGCCGTCCCGGGACAAATTCACCCCTCCACTTT. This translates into CASSRPGTNSPLHF.

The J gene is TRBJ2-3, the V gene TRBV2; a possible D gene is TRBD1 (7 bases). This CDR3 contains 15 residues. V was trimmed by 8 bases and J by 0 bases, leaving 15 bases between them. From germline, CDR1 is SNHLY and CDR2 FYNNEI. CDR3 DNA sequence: TGTGCCAGCGGGGGGACAGATTCTAGCACAGATACGCAGTATTTT. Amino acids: CASGGTDSSTDTQYF.

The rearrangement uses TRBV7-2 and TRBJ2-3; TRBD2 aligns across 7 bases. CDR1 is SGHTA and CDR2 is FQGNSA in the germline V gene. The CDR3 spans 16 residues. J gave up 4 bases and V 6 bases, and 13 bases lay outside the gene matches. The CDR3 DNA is TGTGCCAGCAGTAGGGGAAGCGGGAAGGTCGCAGATACGCAGTATTTT. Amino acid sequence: CASSRGSGKVADTQYF.

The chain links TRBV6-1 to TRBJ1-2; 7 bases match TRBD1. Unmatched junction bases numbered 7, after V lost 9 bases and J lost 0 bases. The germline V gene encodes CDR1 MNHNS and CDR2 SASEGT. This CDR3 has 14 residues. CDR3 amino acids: CASRNRGTNYGYTF. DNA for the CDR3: TGTGCCAGTAGAAACAGGGGAACTAACTATGGCTACACCTTC.

For the CDR3, the DNA is TGTGCCGGCGGTAGCAATCAGCCCCAGCATTTT. This translates into CAGGSNQPQHF. This chain uses TRBV6-1 with TRBJ1-5; D is ambiguous. V was trimmed by 11 bases and J by 0 bases, leaving 5 bases between them. This CDR3 is 11 amino acids long. The germline V gene has CDR1 MNHNS and CDR2 SASEGT.

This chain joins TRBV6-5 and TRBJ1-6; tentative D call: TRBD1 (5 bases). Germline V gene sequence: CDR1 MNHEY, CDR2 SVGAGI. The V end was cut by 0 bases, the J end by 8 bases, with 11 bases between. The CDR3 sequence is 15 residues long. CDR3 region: CASSYSAWGDSPLHF. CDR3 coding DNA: TGTGCCAGCAGTTACTCCGCTTGGGGGGATTCACCCCTCCACTTT.

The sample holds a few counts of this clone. The chain's CDR3 is CASSPHASGYEQYF. The CDR3 nucleotides read TGTGCCAGCTCACCACATGCGTCGGGGTACGAGCAGTACTTC. The genes are TRBV18 and TRBJ2-7; possible D gene TRBD2, 5 bases. Germline CDR1 is KGHSH and CDR2 is LQKENI. The V end lost 1 base, the J end lost 4 bases, and 11 bases lay between the germline ends. The CDR3 runs to 14 residues. The variable domain in full, completed from reference TRBV18 and TRBJ2-7, reads NAGVMQNPRHLVRRRGQEARLRCSPMKGHSHVYWYRQLPEEGLKFMVYLQKENIIDESGMPKERFSAEFPKEGPSILRIQQVVRGDSAAYFCASSPHASGYEQYFGPGTRLTVT.

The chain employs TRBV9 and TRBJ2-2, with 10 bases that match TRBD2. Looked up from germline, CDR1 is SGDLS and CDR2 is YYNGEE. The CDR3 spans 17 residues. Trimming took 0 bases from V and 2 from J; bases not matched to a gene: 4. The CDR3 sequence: CASSVVERGGNTGELFF. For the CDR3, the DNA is TGTGCCAGCAGCGTAGTGGAGCGGGGGGGAAACACCGGGGAGCTGTTTTTT.

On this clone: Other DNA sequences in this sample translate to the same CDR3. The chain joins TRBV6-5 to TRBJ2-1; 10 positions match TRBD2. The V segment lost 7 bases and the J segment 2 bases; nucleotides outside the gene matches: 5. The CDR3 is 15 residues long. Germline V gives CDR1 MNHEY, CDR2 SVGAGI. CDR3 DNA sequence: TGTGCCAGCACCCCTGGACTAGCGGCCTACAATGAGCAGTTCTTC. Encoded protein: CASTPGLAAYNEQFF.

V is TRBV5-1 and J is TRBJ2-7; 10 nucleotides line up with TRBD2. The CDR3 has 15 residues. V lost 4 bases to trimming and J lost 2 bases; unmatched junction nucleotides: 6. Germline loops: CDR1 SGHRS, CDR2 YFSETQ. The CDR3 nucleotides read TGCGCCAGCAGCGCCGGACTAGCGGACACCTACGAGCAGTACTTC. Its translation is CASSAGLADTYEQYF.

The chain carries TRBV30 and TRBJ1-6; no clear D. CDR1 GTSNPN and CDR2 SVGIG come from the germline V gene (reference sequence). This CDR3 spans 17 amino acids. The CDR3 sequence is CAHLPRQVNSYNSPLHF. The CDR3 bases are TGTGCTCACTTACCACGGCAGGTGAACTCCTATAATTCACCCCTCCACTTT.

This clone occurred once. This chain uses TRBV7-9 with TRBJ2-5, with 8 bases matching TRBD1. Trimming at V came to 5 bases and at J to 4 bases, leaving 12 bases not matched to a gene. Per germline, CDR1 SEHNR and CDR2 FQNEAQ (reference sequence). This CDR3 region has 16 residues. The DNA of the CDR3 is TGTGCCAGCAGCCGAACCGGGACAGGCCCTGGAGAGACCCAGTACTTC. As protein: CASSRTGTGPGETQYF.

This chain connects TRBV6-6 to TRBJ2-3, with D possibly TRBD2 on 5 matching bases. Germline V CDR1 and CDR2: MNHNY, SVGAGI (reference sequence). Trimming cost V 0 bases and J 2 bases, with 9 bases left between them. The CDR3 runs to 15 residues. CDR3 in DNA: TGTGCCAGCAGTTACTCACCTAGCCTCACAGATACGCAGTATTTT. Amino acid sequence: CASSYSPSLTDTQYF.

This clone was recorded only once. Here the CDR3 DNA reads TGTGCCAGCTCACCACCATGGGGCGGGAGCACTGAAGCTTTCTTT. It specifies CASSPPWGGSTEAFF. V is TRBV18 and J is TRBJ1-1, with D possibly matching TRBD1 (5 bases). This CDR3 spans 15 amino acids. Germline V gives CDR1 KGHSH, CDR2 LQKENI. V shed 0 bases and J shed 4 bases, with 12 bases lying between them.

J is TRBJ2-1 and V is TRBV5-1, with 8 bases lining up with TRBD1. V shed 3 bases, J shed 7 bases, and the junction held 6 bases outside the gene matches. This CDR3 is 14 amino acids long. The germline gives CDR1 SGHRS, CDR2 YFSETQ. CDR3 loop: CASSSTGAKNEQFF. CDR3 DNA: TGCGCCAGCAGCTCGACAGGGGCAAAGAATGAGCAGTTCTTC. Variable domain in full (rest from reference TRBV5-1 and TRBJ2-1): KAGVTQTPRYLIKTRGQQVTLSCSPISGHRSVSWYQQTPGQGLQFLFEYFSETQRNKGNFPGRFSGRQFSNSRSEMNVSTLELGDSALYLCASSSTGAKNEQFFGPGTRLTVL.

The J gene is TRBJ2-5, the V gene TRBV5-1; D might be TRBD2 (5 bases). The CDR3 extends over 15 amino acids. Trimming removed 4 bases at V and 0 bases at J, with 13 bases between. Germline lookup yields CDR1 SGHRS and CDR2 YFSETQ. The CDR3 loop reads CASSLTSGYQETQYF. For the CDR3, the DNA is TGCGCCAGCAGCCTAACTTCGGGGTACCAAGAGACCCAGTACTTC.

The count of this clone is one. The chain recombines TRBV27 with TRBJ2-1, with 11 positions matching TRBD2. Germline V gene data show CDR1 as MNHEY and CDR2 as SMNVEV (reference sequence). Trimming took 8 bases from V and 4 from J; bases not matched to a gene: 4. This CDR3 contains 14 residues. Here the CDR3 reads CASQTSGTYNEQFF. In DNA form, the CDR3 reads TGTGCCAGCCAGACTAGCGGGACTTACAATGAGCAGTTCTTC.

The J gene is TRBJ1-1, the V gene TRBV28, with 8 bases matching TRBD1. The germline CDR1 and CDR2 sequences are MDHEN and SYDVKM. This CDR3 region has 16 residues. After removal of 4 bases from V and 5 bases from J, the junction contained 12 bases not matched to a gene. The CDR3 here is CASSSGTGLTGTEAFF. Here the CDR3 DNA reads TGTGCCAGCAGTTCAGGGACAGGCCTCACGGGGACTGAAGCTTTCTTT.

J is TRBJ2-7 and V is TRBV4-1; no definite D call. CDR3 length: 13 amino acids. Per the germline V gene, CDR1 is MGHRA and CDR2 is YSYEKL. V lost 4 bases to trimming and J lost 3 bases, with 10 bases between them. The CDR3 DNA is TGCGCCAGCAGCCTAAGCTTCGACTACGAGCAGTACTTC. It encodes CASSLSFDYEQYF.

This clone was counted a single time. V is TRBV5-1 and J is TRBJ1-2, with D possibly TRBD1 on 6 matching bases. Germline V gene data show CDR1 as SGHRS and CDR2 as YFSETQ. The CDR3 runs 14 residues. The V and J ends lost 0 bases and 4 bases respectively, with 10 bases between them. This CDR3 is CASSLGGGAYGYTF. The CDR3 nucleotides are TGCGCCAGCAGCTTGGGAGGGGGGGCCTATGGCTACACCTTC.